Reported below is one T cell receptor beta chain. The entry originates in a study of T cell changes during pregnancy in multiple sclerosis. Measured with immunoSEQ multiplex PCR; TCRdb has only the in-frame clones, and not every one. The sample shows approximately 57,000 clones, under 95% of them seen only once. The origin of this receptor is a female donor in good health, enrolled as a control in a pregnancy study. Sample: peripheral blood, taken after pregnancy.

This CDR3 is CASTGDRVNTEAFF. DNA for the CDR3: TGTGCCAGCACTGGGGACAGGGTCAACACTGAAGCTTTCTTT. V usage is TRBV9 and J usage is TRBJ1-1, with TRBD1 matching 9 bases. Trimming removed 6 bases from V and 2 bases from J; junction bases left unmatched: 5. The CDR3 spans 14 residues. Germline loops: CDR1 SGDLS, CDR2 YYNGEE.